A selection of T cell receptor beta chains follows, all from one sample in a study of blood T cell repertoires in COVID-19. The repertoire was sequenced with immunoSEQ multiplex PCR; TCRdb's copy has only in-frame clones and lacks some. The table records about 210,000 clones, 85% to 90% of them present only once. The sample consisted of peripheral blood. The receptors derive from a young man with active or convalescent COVID-19. Both conserved end residues are part of each CDR3. The D gene is left open where the match is weak. Size values are once, few and many counts, or a class for expanded clones, and some rows have none.

size	D	V	J	CDR3	DNA
-	TRBD1	TRBV6-5	TRBJ1-1	CASRRDRVGNTEAFF	TGTGCCAGCAGGAGGGACAGGGTTGGGAACACTGAAGCTTTCTTT
-	-	TRBV5-5	TRBJ2-2	CASSLARVNTGELFF	TGTGCCAGCAGCTTGGCCCGGGTAAACACCGGGGAGCTGTTTTTT
-	-	TRBV15	TRBJ2-3	CATSAQGPGTDTQYF	TGTGCCACCAGCGCTCAGGGGCCGGGCACAGATACGCAGTATTTT
-	TRBD1	TRBV6-6	TRBJ1-5	CASSYGQGNQPQHF	TGTGCCAGCAGTTACGGACAGGGAAATCAGCCCCAGCATTTT
-	TRBD2	TRBV7-9	TRBJ2-1	CASITGLAVNNEQFF	TGTGCCAGCATTACAGGCCTAGCGGTTAACAATGAGCAGTTCTTC
-	-	TRBV14	TRBJ2-1	CASSPRDSLYNEQFF	TGTGCCAGCAGCCCCCGGGACTCCCTCTACAATGAGCAGTTCTTC
-	-	TRBV7-3	TRBJ2-2	CASSLSASPDTGELFF	TGTGCCAGCAGCTTATCCGCTAGCCCCGACACCGGGGAGCTGTTTTTT
-	-	TRBV7-9	TRBJ1-5	CASRILGGINQPQHF	TGTGCCAGCAGGATATTGGGAGGGATCAATCAGCCCCAGCATTTT
-	TRBD1	TRBV12-5	TRBJ2-2	CASGLVLFGTGTPNTGELFF	TGTGCTAGTGGTTTGGTCTTATTTGGGACAGGAACACCGAACACCGGGGAGCTGTTTTTT
-	-	TRBV3-1/TRBV3-2	TRBJ1-1	CASSPRAGQNTEAFF	TGTGCCAGCAGCCCTCGGGCGGGGCAGAACACTGAAGCTTTCTTT
-	-	TRBV29-1	TRBJ1-5	CSVADYSNQPQHF	TGCAGCGTTGCAGATTATAGCAATCAGCCCCAGCATTTT
-	TRBD2	TRBV25-1	TRBJ2-5	CASSLAGWASETQYF	TGTGCCAGCAGTTTAGCGGGATGGGCGTCGGAGACCCAGTACTTC
-	-	TRBV2	TRBJ1-5	CASSVNRASNQPQHF	TGTGCCAGCAGTGTGAACAGGGCTAGCAATCAGCCCCAGCATTTT
-	TRBD2	TRBV13	TRBJ2-5	CASSLGLSGALQETQYF	TGTGCCAGCAGCTTAGGCCTTAGCGGGGCGCTCCAAGAGACCCAGTACTTC
few	TRBD1	TRBV27	TRBJ2-1	CASTQGAHVNEQFF	TGTGCCAGTACTCAGGGGGCGCATGTAAATGAGCAGTTCTTC
-	TRBD1	TRBV19	TRBJ2-7	CASSPRGTGGYEQYF	TGTGCCAGTAGTCCCCGCGGGACAGGGGGCTACGAGCAGTACTTC
-	TRBD1	TRBV3-1/TRBV3-2	TRBJ2-7	CASSTRQGEQYF	TGTGCCAGCAGCACCCGACAGGGCGAGCAGTACTTC
-	TRBD1	TRBV30	TRBJ1-2	CAWSVQGVGYGYTF	TGTGCCTGGAGTGTCCAGGGGGTAGGCTATGGCTACACCTTC
-	-	TRBV29-1	TRBJ2-7	CSVEAGPGSPYEQYF	TGCAGCGTGGAAGCAGGCCCGGGAAGCCCCTACGAGCAGTACTTC
-	-	TRBV7-2	TRBJ2-7	CASSPGASYEQYF	TGTGCCAGCAGCCCAGGGGCCTCCTACGAGCAGTACTTC
once	-	TRBV4-1	TRBJ2-1	CASSPPSGSAYNEQFF	TGCGCCAGCAGCCCTCCGAGCGGGTCGGCCTACAATGAGCAGTTCTTC
-	-	TRBV5-1	TRBJ1-6	CASSALAGGSSYNSPLHF	TGCGCCAGCAGCGCTCTAGCGGGCGGAAGCTCCTATAATTCACCCCTCCACTTT
-	-	TRBV6-5	TRBJ2-3	CASIRVANTDTQYF	TGTGCCAGCATTAGGGTAGCGAACACAGATACGCAGTATTTT
-	TRBD1	TRBV7-9	TRBJ1-2	CASSPFDRGQNTF	TGTGCCAGCAGCCCGTTCGACAGGGGGCAAAACACCTTC
once	TRBD1	TRBV15	TRBJ2-1	CATSLRSGGNEQFF	TGTGCCACCAGTCTTCGGTCAGGGGGCAATGAGCAGTTCTTC
-	TRBD1	TRBV7-9	TRBJ1-2	CASSPWTGAGKIGYTF	TGTGCCAGCAGCCCATGGACAGGGGCCGGGAAAATTGGCTACACCTTC
-	-	TRBV7-9	TRBJ1-2	CASKGEANYGYTF	TGTGCCAGCAAGGGGGAAGCTAACTATGGCTACACCTTC
-	TRBD1	TRBV18	TRBJ2-1	CASSHTQTGGTYNEQFF	TGTGCCAGCTCACATACACAGACAGGGGGAACCTACAATGAGCAGTTCTTC
-	-	TRBV5-1	TRBJ1-2	CASSTDRIYGYTF	TGCGCCAGCAGCACCGACAGGATCTATGGCTACACCTTC
-	-	TRBV19	TRBJ1-5	CASSIDLGGQPQHF	TGTGCCAGTAGTATAGATCTGGGAGGTCAGCCCCAGCATTTT
once	-	TRBV4-2	TRBJ1-2	CASSQSTEGAGYTF	TGTGCCAGCAGCCAAAGCACGGAAGGGGCTGGCTACACCTTC
-	TRBD2	TRBV6-6	TRBJ2-1	CASRRGLAGFGNEQFF	TGTGCCAGCAGGAGGGGACTAGCGGGATTTGGCAATGAGCAGTTCTTC
-	-	TRBV6-1	TRBJ2-1	CASSEAGGHGLEQFF	TGTGCCAGCAGTGAAGCGGGGGGGCACGGCCTTGAGCAGTTCTTC
-	-	TRBV6-5	TRBJ1-1	CASRPTGSTEAFF	TGTGCCAGCAGGCCAACAGGGTCCACTGAAGCTTTCTTT
-	-	TRBV30	TRBJ1-3	CAWALGGDGNTIYF	TGTGCCTGGGCCCTGGGGGGAGATGGAAACACCATATATTTT
-	TRBD2	TRBV5-1	TRBJ2-3	CASSSYQSGGVSTDTQYF	TGCGCCAGCAGCTCCTATCAAAGCGGGGGAGTTAGCACAGATACGCAGTATTTT
-	-	TRBV4-3	TRBJ2-1	CASSQDAGSYNEQFF	TGCGCCAGCAGCCAAGACGCGGGCTCCTACAATGAGCAGTTCTTC
-	-	TRBV12-3/TRBV12-4	TRBJ1-1	CASVLQANTEAFF	TGTGCCAGCGTTCTTCAGGCCAACACTGAAGCTTTCTTT
few	-	TRBV7-9	TRBJ1-5	CASSFGGSGQPQHF	TGTGCCAGCAGCTTCGGGGGGAGCGGGCAGCCCCAGCATTTT
-	-	TRBV29-1	TRBJ2-2	CSVSQGTGELFF	TGCAGCGTTTCGCAGGGGACCGGGGAGCTGTTTTTT
-	-	TRBV30	TRBJ1-1	CAWSALLYTEAFF	TGTGCCTGGAGTGCCCTCCTATACACTGAAGCTTTCTTT
-	TRBD2	TRBV5-6	TRBJ2-1	CASSLGGGLAGGLFMFF	TGTGCCAGCAGCCTGGGAGGCGGACTAGCGGGGGGGCTATTTATGTTCTTC
few	-	TRBV2	TRBJ1-1	CASSDTKRLNTEAFF	TGTGCCAGCAGTGATACGAAGCGGCTGAACACTGAAGCTTTCTTT
-	TRBD1	TRBV6-5	TRBJ2-5	CASSLRTGGDLETQYF	TGTGCCAGCAGTTTAAGGACAGGGGGGGATTTGGAGACCCAGTACTTC
few	-	TRBV5-1	TRBJ2-1	CASSLEGETVIDEQFF	TGCGCCAGCAGCTTGGAGGGCGAGACAGTAATCGATGAGCAGTTCTTC
once	-	TRBV10-3	TRBJ1-2	CAISESTVYGYTF	TGTGCCATCAGTGAGTCGACAGTCTATGGCTACACCTTC
-	-	TRBV27	TRBJ2-2	CASSLKAGANTGELFF	TGTGCCAGCAGTTTAAAGGCAGGGGCGAACACCGGGGAGCTGTTTTTT
-	TRBD2	TRBV30	TRBJ2-1	CAWGGLAYNEQFF	TGTGCCTGGGGGGGACTAGCGTACAATGAGCAGTTCTTC